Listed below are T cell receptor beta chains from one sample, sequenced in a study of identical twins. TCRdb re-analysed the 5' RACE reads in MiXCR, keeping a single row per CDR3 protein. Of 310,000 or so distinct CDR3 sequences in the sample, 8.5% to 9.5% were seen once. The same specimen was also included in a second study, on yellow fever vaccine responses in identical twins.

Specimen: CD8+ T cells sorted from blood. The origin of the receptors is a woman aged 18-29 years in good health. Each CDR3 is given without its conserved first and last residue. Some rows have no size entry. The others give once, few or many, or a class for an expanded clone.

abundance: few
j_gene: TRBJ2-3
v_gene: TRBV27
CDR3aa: ASSPKTGGDADTQY

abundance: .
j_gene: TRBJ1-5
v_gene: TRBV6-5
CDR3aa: ASSYSGGGGQPQH

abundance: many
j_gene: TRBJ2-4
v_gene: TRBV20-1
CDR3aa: SARWDLKNIQY

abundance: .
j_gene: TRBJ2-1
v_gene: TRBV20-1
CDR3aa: SVTRGVRGGPEQF

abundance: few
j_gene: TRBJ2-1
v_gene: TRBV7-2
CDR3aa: ASSLVASGYYNEQF

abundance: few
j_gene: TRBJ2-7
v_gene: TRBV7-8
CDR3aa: ASSSAAGQGMDEQY

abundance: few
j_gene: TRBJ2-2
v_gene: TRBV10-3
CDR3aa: AIRNDRGPDGELF

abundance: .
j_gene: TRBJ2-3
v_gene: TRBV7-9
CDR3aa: ATLTRDRAPSDTQY

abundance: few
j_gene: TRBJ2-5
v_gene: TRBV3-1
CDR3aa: ASSQVLTTQETQY

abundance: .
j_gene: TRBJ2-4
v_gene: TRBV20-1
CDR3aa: SARTGAPLAKNIQY

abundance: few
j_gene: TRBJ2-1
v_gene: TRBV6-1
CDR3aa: ASRPLLEGTYNEQF

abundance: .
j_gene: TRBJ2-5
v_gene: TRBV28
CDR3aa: ASSLFGEQETQY

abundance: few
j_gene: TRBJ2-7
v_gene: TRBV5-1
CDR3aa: ASSSLLAGEFYEQY

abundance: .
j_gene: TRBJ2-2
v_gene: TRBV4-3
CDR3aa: ASSQRAGAGTGELF

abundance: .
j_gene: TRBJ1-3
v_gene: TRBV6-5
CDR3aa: ASSPAGNTIY

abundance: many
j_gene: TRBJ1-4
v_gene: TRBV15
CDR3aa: ATSERTVINEKLF

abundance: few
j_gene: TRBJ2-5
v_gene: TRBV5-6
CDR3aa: ASNFQNSEEETQY

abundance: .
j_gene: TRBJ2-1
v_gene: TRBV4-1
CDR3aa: ASSQGGGGSSYNEQF

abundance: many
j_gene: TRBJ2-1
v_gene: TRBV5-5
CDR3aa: ASSSGQNHNEQF

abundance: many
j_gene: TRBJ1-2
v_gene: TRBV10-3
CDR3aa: AIRDRENYGYT

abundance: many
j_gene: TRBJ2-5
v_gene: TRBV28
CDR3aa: ASGETQY

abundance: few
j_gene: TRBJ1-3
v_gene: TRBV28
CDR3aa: ASSFETDGNTIY

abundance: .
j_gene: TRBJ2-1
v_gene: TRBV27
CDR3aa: ASSKRDEQF

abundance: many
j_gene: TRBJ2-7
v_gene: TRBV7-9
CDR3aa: ASSGHLAGWYEQY

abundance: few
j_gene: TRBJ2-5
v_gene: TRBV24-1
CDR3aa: ATRDSAQETQY

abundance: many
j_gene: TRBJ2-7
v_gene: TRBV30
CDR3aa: AWKIGMMPYEQY

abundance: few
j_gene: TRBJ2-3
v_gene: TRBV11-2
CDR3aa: ASSLRGTSGTDTQY

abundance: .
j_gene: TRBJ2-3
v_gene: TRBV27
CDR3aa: ASSLSLSRTDTQY

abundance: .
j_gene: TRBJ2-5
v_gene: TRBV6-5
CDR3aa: ASSYYSGGQETQY

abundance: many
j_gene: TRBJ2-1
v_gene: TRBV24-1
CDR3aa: ATSDELAGNEQF

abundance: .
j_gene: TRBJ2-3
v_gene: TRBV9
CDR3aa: ASSAGTATDTQY

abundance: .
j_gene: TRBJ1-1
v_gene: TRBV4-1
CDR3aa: ASSQDGQENTEAF

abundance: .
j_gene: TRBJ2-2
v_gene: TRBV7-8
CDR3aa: ASALGGDTGELF

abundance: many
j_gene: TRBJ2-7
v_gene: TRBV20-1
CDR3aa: SARDARGIWTYEQY

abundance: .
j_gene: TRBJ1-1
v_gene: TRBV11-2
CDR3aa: ASSSTPETGSDNTEAF

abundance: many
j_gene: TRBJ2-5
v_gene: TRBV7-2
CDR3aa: ASSPRKHTGETQY

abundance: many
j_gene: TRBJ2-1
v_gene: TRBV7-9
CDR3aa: ASSLLYNEQF

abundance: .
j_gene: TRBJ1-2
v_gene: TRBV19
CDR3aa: ATTGPYYGYT

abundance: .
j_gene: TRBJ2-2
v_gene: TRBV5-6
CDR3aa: ASSLAGYAGELF

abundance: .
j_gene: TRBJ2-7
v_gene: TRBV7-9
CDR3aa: ASSFQAAEQY

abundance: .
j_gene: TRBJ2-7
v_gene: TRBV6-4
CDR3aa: ASTLQNMIRDGSYEQY

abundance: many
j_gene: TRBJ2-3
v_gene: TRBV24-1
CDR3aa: ATRETDTQY

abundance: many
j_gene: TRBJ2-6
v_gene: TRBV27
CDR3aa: ASSLEAGAANVLT

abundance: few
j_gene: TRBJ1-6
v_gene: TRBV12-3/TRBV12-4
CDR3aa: ASSHGQSSYNSPLH

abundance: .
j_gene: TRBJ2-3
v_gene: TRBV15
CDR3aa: ATSREERRGTLKDTQY

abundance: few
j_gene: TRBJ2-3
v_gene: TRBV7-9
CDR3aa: ASSFRLAEPTDTQY

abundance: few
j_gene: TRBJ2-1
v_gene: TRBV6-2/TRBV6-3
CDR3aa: ASSYVQGEQF

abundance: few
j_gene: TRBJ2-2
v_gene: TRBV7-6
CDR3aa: ASSLDSTNTGELF

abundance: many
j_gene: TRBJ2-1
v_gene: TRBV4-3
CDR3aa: ASSQAGGYNEQF

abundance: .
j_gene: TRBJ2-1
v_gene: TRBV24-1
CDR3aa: ATSDLGAGDYNEQF

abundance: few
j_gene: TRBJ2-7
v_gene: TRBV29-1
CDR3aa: SARGGQYYEQY

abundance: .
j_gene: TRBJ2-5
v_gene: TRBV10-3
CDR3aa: AISQLAGSKGAETQY